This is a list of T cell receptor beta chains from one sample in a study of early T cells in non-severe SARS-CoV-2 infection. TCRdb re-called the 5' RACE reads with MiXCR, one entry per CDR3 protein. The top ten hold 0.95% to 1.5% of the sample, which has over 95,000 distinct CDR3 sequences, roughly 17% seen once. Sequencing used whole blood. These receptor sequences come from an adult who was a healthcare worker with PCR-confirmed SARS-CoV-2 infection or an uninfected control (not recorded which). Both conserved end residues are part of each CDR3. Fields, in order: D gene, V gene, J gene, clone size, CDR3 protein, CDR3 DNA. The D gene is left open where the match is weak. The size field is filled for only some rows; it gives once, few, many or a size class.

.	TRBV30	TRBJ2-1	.	CAWSVWGNEQFF	TGTGCCTGGAGTGTGTGGGGCAATGAGCAGTTCTTC
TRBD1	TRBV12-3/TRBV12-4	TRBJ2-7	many	CASSLETGDEQYF	TGTGCCAGCAGTTTAGAGACAGGGGACGAGCAGTACTTC
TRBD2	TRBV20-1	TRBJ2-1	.	CSARVGSLAGGGSEQFF	TGCAGTGCTAGAGTCGGGTCTCTAGCGGGGGGCGGGAGTGAGCAGTTCTTC
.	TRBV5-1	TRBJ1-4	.	CASSKGTFTTNEKLFF	TGCGCCAGCAGCAAGGGGACATTTACAACTAATGAAAAACTGTTTTTT
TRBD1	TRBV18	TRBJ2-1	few	CASSPLQGANNEQFF	TGTGCCAGCTCACCATTACAGGGGGCAAATAATGAGCAGTTCTTC
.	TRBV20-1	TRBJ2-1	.	CSVVGGSTNEQFF	TGCAGTGTAGTTGGGGGGTCTACGAATGAGCAGTTCTTC
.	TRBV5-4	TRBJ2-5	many	CASSLAPQETQYF	TGTGCCAGCAGCTTGGCCCCACAAGAGACCCAGTACTTC
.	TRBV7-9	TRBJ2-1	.	CASSLPPHRDQKRDEQFF	TGTGCCAGCAGCCTCCCCCCCCACCGGGACCAAAAACGCGATGAGCAGTTCTTC
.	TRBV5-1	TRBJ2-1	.	CASSPAWDEQFF	TGCGCCAGCAGCCCTGCATGGGATGAGCAGTTCTTC
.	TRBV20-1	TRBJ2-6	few	CSARAASGANVLTF	TGCAGTGCTAGGGCAGCCTCTGGGGCCAACGTCCTGACTTTC
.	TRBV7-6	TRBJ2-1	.	CASSLGGPPNEQFF	TGTGCCAGCAGCTTAGGTGGTCCTCCCAATGAGCAGTTCTTC
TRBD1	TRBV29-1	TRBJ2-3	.	CSANGGQGRTDTQYF	TGCAGCGCCAACGGGGGACAGGGGCGCACAGATACGCAGTATTTT
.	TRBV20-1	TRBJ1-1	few	CSAREKASRGTEAFF	TGCAGTGCTAGAGAAAAGGCCTCTCGGGGCACTGAAGCTTTCTTT
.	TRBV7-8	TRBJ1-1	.	CASSRSDTEAFF	TGTGCCAGCAGCCGAAGCGACACTGAAGCTTTCTTT
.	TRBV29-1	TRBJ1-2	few	CSVEDNRGYGYTF	TGCAGCGTTGAAGATAATCGGGGCTATGGCTACACCTTC
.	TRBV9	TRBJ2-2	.	CASGEARVRNTGELFF	TGTGCCAGCGGGGAGGCCCGGGTAAGAAACACCGGGGAGCTGTTTTTT
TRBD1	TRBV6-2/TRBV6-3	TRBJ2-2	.	CASVDGQGATGELFF	TGTGCCAGCGTAGATGGACAGGGGGCGACCGGGGAGCTGTTTTTT
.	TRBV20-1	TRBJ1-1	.	CSASRTGNTEAFF	TGCAGTGCCTCCCGGACGGGAAACACTGAAGCTTTCTTT